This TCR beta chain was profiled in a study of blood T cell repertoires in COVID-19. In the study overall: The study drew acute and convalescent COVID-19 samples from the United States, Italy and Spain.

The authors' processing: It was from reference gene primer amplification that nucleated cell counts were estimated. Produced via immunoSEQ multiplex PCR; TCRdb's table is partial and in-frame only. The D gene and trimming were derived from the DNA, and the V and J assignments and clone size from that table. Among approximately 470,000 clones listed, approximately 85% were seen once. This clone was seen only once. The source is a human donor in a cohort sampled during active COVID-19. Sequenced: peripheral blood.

The CDR3 sequence is CASSYGAATEAFF. DNA of the CDR3: TGTGCCAGCAGTTACGGAGCAGCCACTGAAGCTTTCTTT. The V call is TRBV6-5, the J call TRBJ1-1; D not resolved. V lost 2 bases, J lost 4 bases, and 8 bases lay in between. The CDR3 sequence is 13 residues long. Germline V gives CDR1 MNHEY, CDR2 SVGAGI.